This TCR beta chain came from a study of blood T cell repertoires in COVID-19 (TCRdb year 2020). Regarding the study in general: Samples from collaborators originated in the United States, Italy and Spain and spanned both the acute and convalescent phases of COVID-19. Samples were obtained from the ongoing ImmuneRACE study (first 160 participants) and from 1,200 or so subjects provided by 6 global collaborators. Nearly every sample came with metadata listing a de-identified subject ID, COVID-19 status, age in years and sex. Deeply sampled blood TCRbeta repertoires from subjects exposed to, actively infected with, or recovered from COVID-19 were included in the dataset. A freely available public database, intended as a resource for researchers studying the immune response to SARS-CoV-2, is where the repertoires were released. HLA class I and class II types, where available, came from metadata supplied by the sample provider rather than from assay-based typing. The prospective study material was composed of cDNA or gDNA derived from T cells, B-cell-depleted T cells, or PBMCs.

The immunoSEQ Assay, a bias-controlled multiplex PCR, was used to amplify TCRbeta CDR3 regions from genomic DNA. From the authors' description of their analysis: Within the assay, amplification of reference gene primers was used to estimate how many nucleated cells each sample contained. Sequence reads were collapsed and filtered to measure the absolute abundance of every unique TCRbeta CDR3 rearrangement. For each sample, productive Simpson clonality was calculated as the square root of Simpson's diversity index over productive rearrangements. TCRdb re-hosts the immuneACCESS table, in-frame sequences only. Its copies lack some clones; in the studies checked, an unresolved V gene accounts for under half of them, and the cause for the rest is not known. That table supplies the V and J calls and clone size; D and trimming were determined from the DNA. Here the sample has 200,000 to 250,000 clones; around 88% occur a single time. The top ten clones comprise 1.5% of the sample.

A note on this clone: It has no known antigen specificity. Qualities for individual bases were not recorded, and no much larger clone is one base off.

Overall study outcomes, separate from this receptor: How much clinical and demographic metadata was included differed by source and by participant, and the metadata was provided uncurated.

The CDR3 sequence holds 10 residues, the cysteine and phenylalanine included. CDR3 DNA is the only sequence kept; it has 30 bases, read in frame from the first base. According to the germline V gene (reference sequence), CDR1 reads LNHDA and CDR2 reads SQIVND. At the junction V is shortened by 10 bases and J by 4 bases, with 5 bases in between. The collaborating institutions used their own protocols to collect whole blood in K2EDTA tubes. For TCRbeta analysis, collaborators shipped samples as frozen whole blood, isolated PBMCs, or DNA extracted from either of those sample types. Input material: peripheral blood. This receptor was taken from a man aged 18 to 30 with active or convalescent COVID-19. This receptor chain uses TRBV19 and TRBJ2-1, with the D gene uncertain. The nucleotide sequence is TGTGCCACCGGGTACAATGAGCAGTTCTTC. This translates into CATGYNEQFF.